Presented here are 14 T cell receptor beta chains from one specimen sequenced in a study of vaccination and CD4 T cells after COVID-19. Cultured CD4+ T cell DNA underwent sequencing with the Oncomine TCR Beta short-read assay. TCRdb reprocessed the PCR reads with MiXCR, giving one entry per CDR3 protein. The sample lists about 20,000 distinct CDR3 sequences; just under 45% were seen once. The treatment denotes: roughly ten-day PBMC culture with coronavirus spike peptide pools or control peptides (ViraFEST assay). Their specific antigens are unknown. Sequencing was performed on CD4+ T cells from blood, cultured in vitro. All receptors derive from a human donor who had recovered from COVID-19.

This sequence joins TRBV20-1 and TRBJ1-3; 9 bases line up with TRBD1. Losses at the gene ends were 3 bases for V and 0 bases for J; bases not matched to a gene: 3. Germline V CDR1 and CDR2: DFQATT, SNEGSKA (reference sequence). There are 15 residues in the CDR3. The CDR3 loop reads CSASKQGASGNTIYF. DNA for the CDR3: TGCAGTGCTAGTAAACAGGGGGCCTCTGGAAACACCATATATTTT.

About this clonotype itself: The junction differs from germline at one of its ends, possibly a read error. The chain recombines TRBV6-1 with TRBJ1-1, with 8 nucleotides matching TRBD1. Looked up from germline, CDR1 is MNHNS and CDR2 is SASEGT. This CDR3 comprises 13 residues. The CDR3 coding sequence is TGTGCCAGCAGCAGGCAGGGGGCCTACCCATTAGATTTT. Translation gives CASSRQGAYPLDF.

V is TRBV28 and J is TRBJ1-1, with D unresolved. Germline CDR1 reads MDHEN; CDR2 reads SYDVKM. The CDR3 totals 13 residues. Between the trimmed V and J ends, which lost 7 bases and 4 bases, there was a span of 13 bases. The CDR3 nucleotides read TGTGCCAGCAAAGAGGGTGCCCCCACTGAAGCTTTCTTT. Translating it yields CASKEGAPTEAFF.

The chain employs TRBV29-1 and TRBJ1-1, with a tentative D call TRBD1 (5 bases). V was pared by 4 bases and J by 4 bases, with 7 bases between. CDR3 size: 11 residues. From germline, CDR1 is SQVTM and CDR2 ANQGSEA. Here the CDR3 reads CSVVGGTEAFF. In DNA, the CDR3 is TGCAGCGTTGTTGGGGGCACTGAAGCTTTCTTT.

V and J are TRBV10-3 and TRBJ2-6, with D possibly TRBD1 on 5 matching bases. V dropped 8 bases and J dropped 4 bases, with 18 bases sitting between them. Germline CDR1 and CDR2: ENHRY and SYGVKD. This CDR3 is 16 amino acids long. CDR3 nucleotide sequence: TGTGCCATCCCTGTTGTTCAGGGTCCCGGGGCCAACGTCCTGACTTTC. This sequence encodes CAIPVVQGPGANVLTF.

This clonotype was seen only a few times. The J gene is TRBJ2-5, the V gene TRBV20-1, with 12 bases aligning to TRBD2. The CDR3 spans 16 residues. V trimming: 1 base; J trimming: 5 bases; junction bases outside the gene matches: 8. Germline V gives CDR1 DFQATT, CDR2 SNEGSKA (reference sequence). The CDR3 here is CSARGLAGEVWETQYF. The DNA of the CDR3 is TGCAGTGCTAGAGGACTAGCGGGAGAGGTGTGGGAGACCCAGTACTTC.

This chain uses TRBV7-8 with TRBJ2-3; TRBD2 agrees at 12 bases. CDR1 is SGHVS and CDR2 is FQNEAQ in the germline V gene. The CDR3 is made up of 16 amino acids. The V and J ends lost 4 bases and 3 bases, in that order; junction bases with no gene match: 5. DNA of the CDR3: TGTGCCAGCAGCTCTACCACTAGCGGGAGGACAGATACGCAGTATTTT. Amino acid sequence: CASSSTTSGRTDTQYF.

The rearrangement uses TRBV2 and TRBJ2-1; 7 bases are shared with TRBD2. Unmatched junction bases numbered 13, after V lost 8 bases and J lost 15 bases. The CDR3 contains 12 residues. The germline CDR1 and CDR2 sequences are SNHLY and FYNNEI. CDR3 loop: CASLTQREATFF. The CDR3 DNA reads as TGTGCCAGCCTAACACAGCGGGAAGCCACGTTCTTC. Based on the CDR3 plus reference TRBV2 and TRBJ2-1, the full variable domain is EPEVTQTPSHQVTQMGQEVILRCVPISNHLYFYWYRQILGQKVEFLVSFYNNEISEKSEIFDDQFSVERPDGSNFTLKIRSTKLEDSAMYFCASLTQREATFFGPGTRLTVL.

This chain uses TRBV6-5 with TRBJ2-5; weak D call: TRBD2 (5 bases). From germline, CDR1 is MNHEY and CDR2 SVGAGI. This CDR3 is 17 amino acids long. V was shortened by 0 bases and J by 1 base, with 15 bases between the two germline ends. CDR3 amino acids: CASSYSVRAPSQETQYF. The DNA for the CDR3 is TGTGCCAGCAGTTACTCCGTGCGGGCCCCGAGCCAAGAGACCCAGTACTTC.

The genes are TRBV2 and TRBJ1-4; D not resolved. CDR1 and CDR2 (germline): SNHLY, FYNNEI. This CDR3 is 15 amino acids long. V was clipped by 1 base and J by 7 bases, with 13 bases between them. The CDR3 nucleotides read TGTGCCAGCAGTGAAGGTAGATCCATGGGTGAAAAACTGTTTTTT. It encodes CASSEGRSMGEKLFF.

This clonotype was seen more than once but under ten times. The V gene is TRBV6-2 or TRBV6-3, the J gene TRBJ2-1; D is ambiguous. The CDR3 covers 11 residues. V lost 6 bases and J lost 8, with 8 bases in between. Germline V lookup: CDR1 MNHEY, CDR2 SVGEGT. Here the CDR3 reads CASRNGYEQFF. The CDR3 DNA reads as TGTGCCAGCAGAAACGGATATGAGCAGTTCTTC.

DNA of the CDR3: TGTGCCAGCAGTGACCGCCAGCTCGCTGAAGCTTTCTTT. Residues: CASSDRQLAEAFF. The V call is TRBV6-1, the J call TRBJ1-1, with D hard to call. Germline V gene data show CDR1 as MNHNS and CDR2 as SASEGT. The CDR3 is 13 residues long. V was clipped by 3 bases and J by 6 bases, with 11 bases between them.

This clonotype is medium-sized (0.01 to 0.1%) by share. The chain employs TRBV21-1 and TRBJ2-5; TRBD1, the table's D call, lacks a check against the DNA. TRBV21-1 counts as a pseudogene. The length of the CDR3 is 16 residues. The CDR3 DNA follows: TGTGCCACCCGAGTTTCGGACAGGGGGTTAGGAGGGACCCAGTACTTC. This translates into CATRVSDRGLGGTQYF.

The chain carries TRBV7-8 and TRBJ2-7; a weak D match, TRBD2 (6 bases). Trimming took off 6 bases at V and 1 base at J, with 16 bases between the two ends. The CDR3 spans 15 residues. Germline V CDR1 and CDR2: SGHVS, FQNEAQ. The CDR3 sequence is CASSLRGTFSYEQYF. CDR3 bases: TGTGCCAGCAGTTTGCGGGGAACTTTTTCCTACGAGCAGTACTTC.